What follows are 15 T cell receptor beta chains derived from one specimen sequenced in a study of T-cell memory formation after mild COVID-19 (dated by TCRdb to about 2021). Preparation of the library involved 5' RACE. The sequencer was an Illumina NovaSeq 6000. In-frame beta chains were kept once TCRdb had trimmed the public reads at Q25 with fastp and called clones with MiXCR. Entries that share a CDR3 protein sequence are merged under the most common genes and DNA. The sample profile shows roughly 340,000 distinct CDR3 sequences; 20% to 25% of them were found once. Under 25% of the sample comes from the top ten. Specimen: PBMCs or a T cell subset sorted from them (not recorded which). These receptors were obtained from a man between 18 and 29 years old who had mild COVID-19 (a few samples of this study predate the infection). The sample titles of this study are shuffled in the database, so cell type and time point are left out; the donor was told from shared clones.

This chain uses TRBV28 with TRBJ1-1; no definite D call. Germline-derived CDR1 and CDR2 are MDHEN and SYDVKM. CDR3 size: 14 residues. V lost 6 bases and J lost 0, with 11 bases in between. CDR3 protein: CASSPFAVNTEAFF. The CDR3 DNA is TGTGCCAGCAGCCCATTCGCGGTGAACACTGAAGCTTTCTTT. Drawing the rest from reference TRBV28 and TRBJ1-1, the complete variable domain is DVKVTQSSRYLVKRTGEKVFLECVQDMDHENMFWYRQDPGLGLRLIYFSYDVKMKEKGDIPEGYSVSREKKERFSLILESASTNQTSMYLCASSPFAVNTEAFFGQGTRLTVV.

The chain links TRBV5-1 to TRBJ1-2; D is ambiguous. The V and J ends lost 2 bases and 4 bases respectively, with 9 bases between them. The V gene's germline CDR1 is SGHRS and CDR2 YFSETQ. The CDR3 totals 13 residues. The CDR3 DNA follows: TGCGCCAGCAGCTTCACGGCAGTCTATGGCTACACCTTC. This encodes CASSFTAVYGYTF.

This clonotype occurred a few times. The rearrangement links TRBV5-1 to TRBJ1-1; 9 positions match TRBD1. CDR3 length equals 13 residues. Germline V gives CDR1 SGHRS, CDR2 YFSETQ. V gave up 7 bases and J gave up 8 bases; unmatched junction bases: 9. The CDR3: CASYRDRAKEAFF. In DNA, the CDR3 is TGCGCCAGCTACCGGGACAGGGCCAAGGAAGCTTTCTTT.

V is TRBV4-3 and J is TRBJ2-7, with no clear D. The germline CDR1 and CDR2 sequences are LGHNA and YSLEER. V lost 0 bases and J lost 6, with 15 bases in between. The CDR3 contains 15 residues. The CDR3 spells CASSQEAAMPGEQYF. Here the CDR3 DNA reads TGCGCCAGCAGCCAAGAGGCCGCAATGCCGGGCGAGCAGTACTTC.

The chain links TRBV6-4 to TRBJ2-3, with D maybe TRBD2 (5 bases). Per germline, CDR1 MRHNA and CDR2 SNTAGT. The CDR3 loop spans 16 amino acids. Trimming took 6 bases from V and 3 from J, leaving 19 bases between them. For the CDR3, the DNA is TGTGCCAGCAGCAGTGGGGAGAGTGGGCCGACAGATACGCAGTATTTT. This gives the protein CASSSGESGPTDTQYF.

A few counts support this clonotype. The chain has TRBV9 and TRBJ2-7, with a tentative D call TRBD2 (5 bases). The CDR3 totals 14 residues. Germline loops: CDR1 SGDLS, CDR2 YYNGEE. Trimming shortened V by 0 bases and J by 6 bases, and 13 bases separated the two germline ends. The CDR3 is CASSVGTWATEQYF. The CDR3 coding sequence is TGTGCCAGCAGCGTAGGGACTTGGGCAACCGAGCAGTACTTC.

The rearrangement uses TRBV9 and TRBJ1-2; 9 nucleotides match TRBD1. The CDR3 runs to 16 residues. Germline CDR1 and CDR2: SGDLS and YYNGEE. The J segment lost 0 bases and the V segment lost 4 bases, leaving 7 bases of the junction unmatched. The DNA of the CDR3 is TGTGCCAGCAGCACCGGGACAGGGAAAGCTAACTATGGCTACACCTTC. It codes for CASSTGTGKANYGYTF.

The V call is TRBV20-1, the J call TRBJ2-3, with 8 bases that match TRBD2. The CDR3 is made up of 15 amino acids. Trimming removed 2 bases from V and 6 bases from J; junction bases left unmatched: 10. Germline CDR1 is DFQATT and CDR2 is SNEGSKA (reference sequence). CDR3 residues: CSARTEAGVWDTQYF. The CDR3 DNA sequence: TGCAGTGCTAGAACCGAAGCGGGAGTTTGGGATACGCAGTATTTT.

This chain uses TRBV12-3 or TRBV12-4 with TRBJ2-7, with D maybe TRBD2 (6 bases). CDR3 size: 14 residues. Trimming cost V 2 bases and J 3 bases, with 11 bases left between them. CDR3 in amino acids: CASSLMGLHYEQYF. The CDR3 nucleotides are TGTGCCAGCAGTTTAATGGGACTTCACTACGAGCAGTACTTC.

V and J are TRBV20-1 and TRBJ1-5, with 7 bases identical to TRBD1. Germline V gene data show CDR1 as DFQATT and CDR2 as SNEGSKA (reference sequence). With 3 bases clipped from V and 6 bases from J, the junction kept 8 bases outside the gene matches. The CDR3 spans 14 residues. The CDR3 is CSASRGQAFQPQHF. In nucleotides, the CDR3 is TGCAGTGCTAGTCGCGGACAGGCTTTTCAGCCCCAGCATTTT.

The chain is built from TRBV6-2 or TRBV6-3 and TRBJ2-1; 13 nucleotides align to TRBD2. CDR3 length equals 16 residues. From germline, CDR1 is MNHEY and CDR2 SVGEGT. V was clipped by 11 bases and J by 3 bases; unmatched bases: 10. CDR3: CAVGLAGAPSYNEQFF. The CDR3 DNA follows: TGTGCCGTCGGACTAGCGGGGGCCCCCAGCTACAATGAGCAGTTCTTC.

This clonotype was detected once. The chain carries TRBV7-2 and TRBJ2-7; the D gene is possibly TRBD1 (6 bases). The V gene lost 6 bases and the J gene lost 5 bases, with 23 bases spanning the gap. Germline lookup yields CDR1 SGHTA and CDR2 FQGNSA. The CDR3 runs to 16 residues. The CDR3 DNA reads TGTGCCAGCAGTCCTAAGCCGGGCAGGGGCTACCACGAGCAGTACTTC. Translating gives CASSPKPGRGYHEQYF.

This clonotype was seen only a few times. This sequence joins TRBV27 and TRBJ2-7; 13 nucleotides match TRBD2. There are 14 residues in the CDR3. The germline V gene encodes CDR1 MNHEY and CDR2 SMNVEV (reference sequence). V lost 5 bases, J lost 6 bases, and 4 bases stayed unmatched. CDR3 sequence reads: CASSPRTSGGEQYV. In DNA form, the CDR3 reads TGTGCCAGCAGTCCTCGGACTAGCGGGGGCGAGCAGTACGTC.

The V and J genes are TRBV5-6 and TRBJ2-3; TRBD2 is a possible D gene (7 bases). Germline V gene data show CDR1 as SGHDT and CDR2 as YYEEEE. CDR3 length equals 14 residues. Trimming removed 0 bases from V and 4 bases from J, with 9 bases in between. The CDR3 region is CASSLGRGPDTQYF. In DNA, the CDR3 is TGTGCCAGCAGCTTGGGGCGGGGGCCAGATACGCAGTATTTT. The variable domain in full, completed from reference TRBV5-6 and TRBJ2-3, reads DAGVTQSPTHLIKTRGQQVTLRCSPKSGHDTVSWYQQALGQGPQFIFQYYEEEERQRGNFPDRFSGHQFPNYSSELNVNALLLGDSALYLCASSLGRGPDTQYFGPGTRLTVL.

This clonotype has more than one count but fewer than ten. The rearrangement uses TRBV20-1 and TRBJ2-1; 10 bases are shared with TRBD2. CDR3 length: 15 amino acids. Trimming cost V 5 bases and J 1 base; bases outside gene matches: 5. Germline V lookup: CDR1 DFQATT, CDR2 SNEGSKA (reference sequence). In nucleotides, the CDR3 is TGCAGTGCTCGTAGCGGGGGGCCATCCTACAATGAGCAGTTCTTC. Amino acids: CSARSGGPSYNEQFF.